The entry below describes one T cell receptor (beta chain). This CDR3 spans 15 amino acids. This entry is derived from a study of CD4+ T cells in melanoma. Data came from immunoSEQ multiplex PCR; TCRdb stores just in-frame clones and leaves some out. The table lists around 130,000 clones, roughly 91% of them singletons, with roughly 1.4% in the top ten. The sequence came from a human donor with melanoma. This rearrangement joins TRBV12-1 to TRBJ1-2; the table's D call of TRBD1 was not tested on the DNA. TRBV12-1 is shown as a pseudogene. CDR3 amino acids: CASSVRAQGIYGYTF. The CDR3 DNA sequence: TGTGCCAGCAGCGTCCGGGCTCAGGGGATCTATGGCTACACCTTC.